These 9 T cell receptor beta chains came from one sample sequenced in a study of human thymus T cells. TCRdb's table, derived via immunoSEQ multiplex PCR, lists solely in-frame clones and lacks some. In the table there are some 57,000 clones, over 85% of which are singletons. Source material: blood. These TCRs come from a boy under three years old with a congenital heart defect but otherwise immunologically healthy.

The V call is TRBV5-1, the J call TRBJ2-7, with 10 bases that match TRBD1. Germline V gives CDR1 SGHRS, CDR2 YFSETQ. V was pared by 4 bases and J by 4 bases, with 2 bases of the junction left unmatched. This CDR3 is 13 amino acids long. In nucleotides, the CDR3 is TGCGCCAGCAGCGCGGGACAGGGGTACGAGCAGTACTTC. It yields the protein CASSAGQGYEQYF.

The rearrangement joins TRBV4-1 to TRBJ2-3; D is undetermined. The V gene's germline CDR1 is MGHRA and CDR2 YSYEKL. V lost 5 bases and J 2 bases, leaving 14 bases between the germline ends. This CDR3 is 15 amino acids long. This chain's CDR3 is CASSSFSAPTDTQYF. The CDR3 coding sequence is TGCGCCAGCAGCTCCTTTTCGGCCCCCACAGATACGCAGTATTTT.

The gene calls are TRBV7-6 and TRBJ2-2; the D call may be TRBD1 or TRBD2 (5 bases each). CDR3 length: 14 amino acids. Germline CDR1 and CDR2: SGHVS and FNYEAQ. Trimming stripped 5 bases from V and 5 bases from J, with 12 bases between. The CDR3 is CASSLGTITGELFF. The CDR3 DNA follows: TGTGCCAGCAGCCTGGGGACGATTACCGGGGAGCTGTTTTTT.

The chain links TRBV6-1 to TRBJ1-2, with a weak D call TRBD1 (6 bases). V was trimmed by 4 bases and J by 0 bases, leaving 12 bases between them. Germline CDR1 reads MNHNS; CDR2 reads SASEGT. The CDR3 covers 15 residues. CDR3 protein: CASSVTGTSNYGYTF. CDR3 coding DNA: TGTGCCAGCAGTGTCACAGGGACGTCTAACTATGGCTACACCTTC.

The CDR3 loop is CASSLGGQGEQYF. CDR3 nucleotide sequence: TGTGCCAGCAGCTTAGGCGGGCAGGGGGAGCAGTACTTC. The V and J genes are TRBV7-9 and TRBJ2-7; TRBD1 might be the D (6 bases). Trimming cost V 1 base and J 7 bases, with 11 bases left between them. Germline V gene sequence: CDR1 SEHNR, CDR2 FQNEAQ (reference sequence). The length of the CDR3 is 13 residues.

The chain links TRBV29-1 to TRBJ1-3; no clear D. The CDR3 has 14 residues. Germline lookup yields CDR1 SQVTM and CDR2 ANQGSEA. V was trimmed by 6 bases and J by 0 bases, leaving 12 bases between them. The CDR3 DNA is TGCAGCGTCTCGAACCCGAACTCTGGAAACACCATATATTTT. Protein sequence: CSVSNPNSGNTIYF.

CDR3 nucleotide sequence: TGTGCCAGCAGTTACGGGCGGGGCCAGACAGATACGCAGTATTTT. This codes for CASSYGRGQTDTQYF. The chain has TRBV5-4 and TRBJ2-3; maybe TRBD2 (6 bases). Trimming removed 5 bases at V and 3 bases at J, with 16 bases between. Germline-derived CDR1 and CDR2 are SGHNT and YYREEE (reference sequence). This CDR3 has 15 amino acids.

The gene calls are TRBV21-1 and TRBJ2-3; TRBD1 is the table's D call, not checked against the DNA. TRBV21-1 is designated a pseudogene. This CDR3 is built from 18 residues. DNA of the CDR3: TGTGCCAGCAGCAAAATTCCACCCGGGACAGCAAGAGGGGGTACGCAGTATTTT. Translation gives CASSKIPPGTARGGTQYF.

The chain is built from TRBV5-1 and TRBJ2-5, with D perhaps TRBD2 (5 bases). Germline V gene sequence: CDR1 SGHRS, CDR2 YFSETQ. The CDR3 consists of 14 residues. Trimming pared 6 bases from V and 0 bases from J, leaving 12 bases between. CDR3 residues: CASKQTDYQETQYF. DNA of the CDR3: TGCGCCAGCAAACAGACGGACTACCAAGAGACCCAGTACTTC.